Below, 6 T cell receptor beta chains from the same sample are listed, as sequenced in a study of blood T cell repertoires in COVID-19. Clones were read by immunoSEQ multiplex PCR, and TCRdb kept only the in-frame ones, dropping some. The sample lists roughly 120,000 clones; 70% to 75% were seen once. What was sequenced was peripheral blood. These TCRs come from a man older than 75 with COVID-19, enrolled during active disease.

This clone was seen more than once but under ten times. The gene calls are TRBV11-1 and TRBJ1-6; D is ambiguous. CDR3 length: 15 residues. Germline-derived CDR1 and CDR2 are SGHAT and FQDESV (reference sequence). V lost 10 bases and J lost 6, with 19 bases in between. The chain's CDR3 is CATGKDSDRNSPLHF. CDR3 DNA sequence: TGTGCCACCGGAAAGGACTCGGATCGTAATTCACCCCTCCACTTT.

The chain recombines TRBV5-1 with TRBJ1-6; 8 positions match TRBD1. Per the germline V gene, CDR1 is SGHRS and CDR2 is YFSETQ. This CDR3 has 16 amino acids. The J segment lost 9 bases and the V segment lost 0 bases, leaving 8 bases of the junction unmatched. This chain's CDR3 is CASSLDLQGQGSPLHF. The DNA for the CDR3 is TGCGCCAGCAGCTTGGACCTACAAGGACAGGGTTCACCCCTCCACTTT.

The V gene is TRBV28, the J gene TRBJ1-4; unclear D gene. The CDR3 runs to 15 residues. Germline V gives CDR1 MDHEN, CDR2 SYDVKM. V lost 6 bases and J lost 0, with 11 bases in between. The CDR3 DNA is TGTGCCAGCAGCCCCTCGTCTACAACTAATGAAAAACTGTTTTTT. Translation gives CASSPSSTTNEKLFF.

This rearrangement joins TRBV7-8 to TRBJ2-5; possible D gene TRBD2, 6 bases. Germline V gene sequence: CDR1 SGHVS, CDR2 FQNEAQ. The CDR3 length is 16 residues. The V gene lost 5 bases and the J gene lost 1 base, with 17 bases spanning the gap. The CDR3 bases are TGTGCCAGCAGCACCGGGACTCTCGGAACCCAAGAGACCCAGTACTTC. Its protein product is CASSTGTLGTQETQYF.

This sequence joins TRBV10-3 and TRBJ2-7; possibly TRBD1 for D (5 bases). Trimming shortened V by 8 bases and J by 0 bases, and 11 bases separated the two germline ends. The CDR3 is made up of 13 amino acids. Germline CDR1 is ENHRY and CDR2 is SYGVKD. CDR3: CAIGRESSYEQYF. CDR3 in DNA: TGTGCCATCGGCAGGGAAAGCTCCTACGAGCAGTACTTC.

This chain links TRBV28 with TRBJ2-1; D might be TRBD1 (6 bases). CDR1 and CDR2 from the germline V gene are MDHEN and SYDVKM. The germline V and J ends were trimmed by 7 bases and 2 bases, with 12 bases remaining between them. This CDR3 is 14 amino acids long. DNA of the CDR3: TGTGCCAGCACCCTCGGACAGCCCTACAATGAGCAGTTCTTC. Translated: CASTLGQPYNEQFF.